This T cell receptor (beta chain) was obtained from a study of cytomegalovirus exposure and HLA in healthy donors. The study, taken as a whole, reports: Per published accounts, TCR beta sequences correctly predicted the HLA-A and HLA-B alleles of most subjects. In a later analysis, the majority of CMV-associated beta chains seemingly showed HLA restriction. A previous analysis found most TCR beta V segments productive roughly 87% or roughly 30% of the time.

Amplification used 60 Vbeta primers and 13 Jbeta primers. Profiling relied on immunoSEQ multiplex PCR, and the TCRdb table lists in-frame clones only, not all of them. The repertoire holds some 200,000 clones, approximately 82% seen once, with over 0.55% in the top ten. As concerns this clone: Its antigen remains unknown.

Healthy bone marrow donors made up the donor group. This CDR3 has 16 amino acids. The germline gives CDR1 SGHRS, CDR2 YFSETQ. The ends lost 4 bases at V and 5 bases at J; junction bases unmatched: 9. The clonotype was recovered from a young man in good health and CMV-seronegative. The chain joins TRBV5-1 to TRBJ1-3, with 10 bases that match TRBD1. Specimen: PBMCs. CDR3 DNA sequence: TGCGCCAGCAGCCCGACCGGGACAGGGGCTAGAAACACCATATATTTT. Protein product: CASSPTGTGARNTIYF.